This is a list of T cell receptor beta chains from one sample in a study of T cells in Graves' hyperthyroidism and ophthalmopathy. TCRdb re-called the multiplex PCR reads through MiXCR, storing one row per CDR3 protein. The data contain 200,000 to 250,000 distinct CDR3 sequences, 15% to 20% of them singletons. The sequenced sample was blood. These receptors all come from a man between 35 and 55 years old with Graves' hyperthyroidism. The conserved cysteine and the conserved F or W are not part of the CDR3 here. Fields, in order: J gene, V gene, CDR3 protein.

TRBJ1-4,TRBV7-2,ASSSAGGFREKLF
TRBJ2-7,TRBV28,ASSLLKGPYEQY
TRBJ2-7,TRBV20-1,STRADSSSYEQY
TRBJ1-2,TRBV15,ATSRAGVGDNYGYT
TRBJ2-1,TRBV5-4,ASSLDRGGDEQF
TRBJ2-5,TRBV7-7,ASSLGDGPQETQY
TRBJ1-5,TRBV20-1,SATLPTVYSNQPQH
TRBJ2-1,TRBV2,ASSPSSGGAIWNEQF
TRBJ1-2,TRBV10-3,ATHSGTEDGYT
TRBJ2-7,TRBV18,ASSPLGYEQY
TRBJ2-5,TRBV6-1,ASSPVLPGQETQY
TRBJ2-1,TRBV19,ASSIQRGGGEQF
TRBJ2-5,TRBV7-8,ASSPRAASETQY
TRBJ2-1,TRBV28,ASSSQQGAGMDEQF
TRBJ2-5,TRBV3-1,ASSQLTSGGQETQY
TRBJ2-2,TRBV27,ASSLLTGDTGELF
TRBJ2-7,TRBV6-1,ASSSAAYEQY
TRBJ2-7,TRBV18,ASSPQGSDEQY
TRBJ2-7,TRBV5-5,ASSLGLDPLYEQY
TRBJ1-2,TRBV4-2,ASSQMTGGNYGYT
TRBJ2-3,TRBV27,ASSLRVSAPSQY
TRBJ2-3,TRBV5-1,ASSRGGRGSTDTQY
TRBJ2-3,TRBV29-1,SVEEWAKSTDTQY
TRBJ2-1,TRBV10-3,AISESIPRDSYNEQF
TRBJ2-6,TRBV6-1,ASSDPLGANVLT
TRBJ2-7,TRBV12-3/TRBV12-4,ASMTGGGAVEQY
TRBJ2-1,TRBV6-1,ASTQTGRGEQF
TRBJ2-1,TRBV5-1,ASSLVFAGGYSYNEQF
TRBJ2-1,TRBV9,ASRPDKVSVHEQF
TRBJ2-1,TRBV2,ASSDDRGMVNEQF
TRBJ2-3,TRBV20-1,SARETLYTDTQY
TRBJ2-1,TRBV29-1,SANLGGGSAYNEQF
TRBJ2-7,TRBV12-3/TRBV12-4,ASSFIAYEQY
TRBJ2-2,TRBV24-1,ATSGLEDTGELF
TRBJ1-2,TRBV2,ASSGGQGNYGYT
TRBJ2-5,TRBV5-1,ASSLATSYQETQY
TRBJ1-4,TRBV2,ASSEALGVLEKLF
TRBJ2-2,TRBV7-9,ASSLGGTRNTGELF
TRBJ1-1,TRBV30,AWSVRVGTEAF
TRBJ2-7,TRBV9,ASSRVAVGALYEQY
TRBJ2-7,TRBV11-2,ASTSGGPEQY
TRBJ1-6,TRBV5-1,ASSLESSDTSSLH
TRBJ2-1,TRBV19,ASSQMGTSSEQF
TRBJ2-3,TRBV2,ASSIRDLRTDTQY
TRBJ1-1,TRBV20-1,SAGTVNTEAF